This passage covers 24 T cell receptor beta chains from one sample sequenced in a study of T-cell reconstitution after alpha-beta-depleted transplantation in children listed by TCRdb under 2016. Receptor libraries were prepared by PCR. Sequencing took place on an Illumina HiSeq 2500. Molecular barcoding was employed in the preparation of TCR libraries, with unique molecular identifiers being used to normalize TCRbeta repertoire quantification. TCRdb reprocessing: public reads trimmed at Q25 with fastp, clones called with MiXCR, in-frame beta chains kept. Rows are combined by CDR3 protein, so each entry shows the most common genes and DNA. Within this sample are 500,000 to 600,000 distinct CDR3 sequences, with approximately 16% of them counted one time only. The ten largest clones take up approximately 3% of the sample. The starting material was PBMCs from the stem cell graft donor, obtained from the stem cell graft. The source is a human donor who donated a stem cell graft to a child with acute lymphoblastic leukemia.

The V and J genes are TRBV10-3 and TRBJ1-5, with D uncertain. Looked up from germline, CDR1 is ENHRY and CDR2 is SYGVKD. Trimming took 7 bases from V and 0 from J, leaving 13 bases between them. The CDR3 totals 15 residues. The CDR3 region has the DNA TGTGCCATCAACGAGACGCCAGATAGCAATCAGCCCCAGCATTTT. It encodes CAINETPDSNQPQHF.

This clonotype occurred a few times. The rearrangement joins TRBV7-9 to TRBJ2-7; TRBD1 might be the D (6 bases). This CDR3 has 12 amino acids. V gave up 5 bases and J gave up 7 bases, with 12 bases separating them. CDR1 SEHNR and CDR2 FQNEAQ come from the germline V gene (reference sequence). In DNA, the CDR3 is TGTGCCAGCAGCAAAGGGGGATTTGAGCAGTACTTC. It is translated as CASSKGGFEQYF.

V usage is TRBV2 and J usage is TRBJ2-3, with D possibly matching TRBD1 (5 bases). The CDR3 spans 13 residues. Trimming removed 8 bases from V and 3 bases from J, with 12 bases in between. Per the germline V gene, CDR1 is SNHLY and CDR2 is FYNNEI. In DNA form, the CDR3 reads TGTGCCAGCCACGCCAGGGTAACAGATACGCAGTATTTT. Protein product: CASHARVTDTQYF.

V and J are TRBV12-3 or TRBV12-4 and TRBJ2-7, with 9 bases identical to TRBD2. J gave up 5 bases and V 2 bases, and 7 bases lay outside the gene matches. The CDR3 totals 15 residues. CDR3 protein: CASSLLAGPSHEQYF. The CDR3 region has the DNA TGTGCCAGCAGTTTACTAGCGGGACCTTCTCACGAGCAGTACTTC.

This chain joins TRBV7-6 and TRBJ2-5; 9 nucleotides align to TRBD2. V was clipped by 1 base and J by 5 bases; unmatched bases: 11. CDR3 size: 17 residues. Germline V gene sequence: CDR1 SGHVS, CDR2 FNYEAQ. This CDR3 reads CASSLGTLAGRRETQYF. The DNA of the CDR3 is TGTGCCAGCAGCTTAGGGACCCTAGCGGGACGTCGCGAGACCCAGTACTTC.

This chain connects TRBV20-1 to TRBJ2-7; maybe TRBD2 (6 bases). This CDR3 is built from 13 residues. The V gene's germline CDR1 is DFQATT and CDR2 SNEGSKA (reference sequence). V lost 5 bases to trimming and J lost 6 bases, with 17 bases between them. The CDR3 coding sequence is TGCAGTGCTCTCCCGGGAGTTTGGGGCGAGCAGTACTTC. Its translation: CSALPGVWGEQYF.

This clonotype was counted between two and nine times. The chain's CDR3 is CASSPASASYEQYF. DNA of the CDR3: TGTGCCAGCAGTCCCGCTAGCGCCTCCTACGAGCAGTACTTC. The chain couples TRBV12-3 or TRBV12-4 to TRBJ2-7; D may be TRBD2 (6 bases). Trimming left V 5 bases short and J 0 bases short, with 11 bases between. The CDR3 sequence is 14 residues long.

The V call is TRBV19, the J call TRBJ2-2; no reliable D call. This CDR3 contains 15 residues. CDR1 is LNHDA and CDR2 is SQIVND in the germline V gene (reference sequence). Trimming stripped 0 bases from V and 6 bases from J, with 11 bases between. The CDR3 DNA is TGTGCCAGTAGTATAGACGGGCTGGTGGCCGGGGAGCTGTTTTTT. Protein product: CASSIDGLVAGELFF.

Only a few counts were recorded for this clonotype. The rearrangement uses TRBV5-1 and TRBJ2-2, with D maybe TRBD1 (6 bases). CDR1 and CDR2 from the germline V gene are SGHRS and YFSETQ. Trimming took off 0 bases at V and 4 bases at J, with 7 bases between the two ends. The CDR3 is 14 amino acids. The CDR3 DNA follows: TGCGCCAGCAGCTTGGCACAGGGCACCGGGGAGCTGTTTTTT. The encoded protein is CASSLAQGTGELFF. Using reference TRBV5-1 and TRBJ2-2 for the parts outside the CDR3, the full variable domain is KAGVTQTPRYLIKTRGQQVTLSCSPISGHRSVSWYQQTPGQGLQFLFEYFSETQRNKGNFPGRFSGRQFSNSRSEMNVSTLELGDSALYLCASSLAQGTGELFFGEGSRLTVL.

This clonotype was counted only a few times. The CDR3, as DNA: TGCGCCAGCAGCGGGATTGGACAGGGGTTTGTGTACGAGCAGTACTTC. Translating it yields CASSGIGQGFVYEQYF. The rearrangement links TRBV5-1 to TRBJ2-7, with 9 bases lining up with TRBD1. V was pared by 4 bases and J by 4 bases, with 12 bases of the junction left unmatched. There are 16 residues in the CDR3. CDR1 SGHRS and CDR2 YFSETQ come from the germline V gene.

This clonotype has just a few counts. This chain connects TRBV7-6 to TRBJ1-1; possibly TRBD1 for D (6 bases). The V end lost 4 bases, the J end lost 7 bases, and 13 bases lay between the germline ends. Germline V gives CDR1 SGHVS, CDR2 FNYEAQ. CDR3 length: 13 amino acids. The CDR3 bases are TGTGCCAGCAGCTCCAAGCACAGGGTTGAAGCTTTCTTT. Translated, it gives CASSSKHRVEAFF.

The V call is TRBV7-9, the J call TRBJ2-7; TRBD1 or TRBD2 may be the D gene (5 bases each). The CDR3 is made up of 13 amino acids. In germline, CDR1 is SEHNR, CDR2 FQNEAQ (reference sequence). Trimming removed 6 bases at V and 7 bases at J, with 16 bases between. The CDR3: CASRWGTTTEQYF. CDR3 coding DNA: TGTGCCAGCAGATGGGGGACGACCACGGAGCAGTACTTC.

The gene calls are TRBV27 and TRBJ2-7; the match to TRBD1 covers 9 bases. Germline V gene data show CDR1 as MNHEY and CDR2 as SMNVEV (reference sequence). Trimming at V came to 5 bases and at J to 3 bases, leaving 5 bases not matched to a gene. This CDR3 spans 14 amino acids. In DNA form, the CDR3 reads TGTGCCAGCAGTAAACAGGGGGCGGGCTACGAGCAGTACTTC. Translated: CASSKQGAGYEQYF.

The CDR3 coding sequence is TGTGCCAGCACTCGCAGGGCCAATCAGCCCCAGCATTTT. It is translated as CASTRRANQPQHF. The chain joins TRBV6-4 to TRBJ1-5; D possibly corresponds to TRBD1 (5 bases). Per germline, CDR1 MRHNA and CDR2 SNTAGT. V was shortened by 7 bases and J by 3 bases, with 10 bases between the two germline ends. This CDR3 spans 13 amino acids.

The genes are TRBV29-1 and TRBJ2-6; no clear D gene. Germline loops: CDR1 SQVTM, CDR2 ANQGSEA. Trimming took 7 bases from V and 1 from J, leaving 11 bases between them. The CDR3 totals 14 residues. CDR3 amino acids: CSAVEHSGANVLTF. For the CDR3, the DNA is TGCAGCGCTGTAGAGCATTCTGGGGCCAACGTCCTGACTTTC.

A few counts support this clonotype. The chain couples TRBV7-8 to TRBJ2-1; D is uncertain. The CDR3 sequence is 13 residues long. Germline CDR1 reads SGHVS; CDR2 reads FQNEAQ. Trimming shortened V by 4 bases and J by 10 bases, and 14 bases separated the two germline ends. CDR3 region: CASSSDPVREQFF. The CDR3 DNA follows: TGTGCCAGCAGCTCCGACCCCGTGCGGGAGCAGTTCTTC.

The chain couples TRBV6-1 to TRBJ1-1; 7 bases fit TRBD1. The CDR3 spans 19 residues. Looked up from germline, CDR1 is MNHNS and CDR2 is SASEGT. Losses at the gene ends were 3 bases for V and 0 bases for J; bases not matched to a gene: 16. Here the CDR3 DNA reads TGTGCCAGCAGTGATTATAGGGGGCAGGGCCGTGGGGTGAACACTGAAGCTTTCTTT. It codes for CASSDYRGQGRGVNTEAFF.

This chain connects TRBV6-1 to TRBJ2-1; 9 bases match TRBD1. The CDR3 extends over 17 amino acids. Trimming cost V 1 base and J 4 bases; bases outside gene matches: 8. The V gene's germline CDR1 is MNHNS and CDR2 SASEGT. The CDR3 protein is CASSEVWDRDSYNEQFF. CDR3 coding DNA: TGTGCCAGCAGTGAAGTATGGGACAGGGACTCTTACAATGAGCAGTTCTTC.

This clonotype was seen only a few times. Here the CDR3 DNA reads TGCGCCAGCAGCTTGATGGCAGGGCAAACCTACGCCTACGAGCAGTACTTC. This codes for CASSLMAGQTYAYEQYF. This chain joins TRBV5-1 and TRBJ2-7, with D perhaps TRBD1 (5 bases). The CDR3 runs 17 residues. V lost 1 base, J lost 2 bases, and 19 bases lay in between. Germline CDR1 and CDR2: SGHRS and YFSETQ.

This clonotype has more than one count but fewer than ten. CDR3 sequence: CASSPVRPGLAAKSSYNEQFF. The DNA of the CDR3 is TGTGCCAGCAGCCCCGTTCGGCCGGGACTAGCGGCTAAAAGCTCCTACAATGAGCAGTTCTTC. V and J are TRBV7-2 and TRBJ2-1, with 11 positions matching TRBD2. The germline CDR1 and CDR2 sequences are SGHTA and FQGNSA. V lost 5 bases, J lost 0 bases, and 18 bases stayed unmatched. This CDR3 spans 21 amino acids.

The V call is TRBV15, the J call TRBJ2-7; TRBD2 matches 9 bases. The CDR3 contains 14 residues. From germline, CDR1 is LNHNV and CDR2 YYDKDF (reference sequence). With 4 bases clipped from V and 6 bases from J, the junction kept 7 bases outside the gene matches. CDR3 DNA: TGTGCCACCAGCACCTTAGCGGGAGATAGCGAGCAGTACTTC. It yields the protein CATSTLAGDSEQYF.

This clonotype was seen a handful of times. The chain carries TRBV7-9 and TRBJ2-2; D is uncertain. The CDR3 contains 11 residues. Per the germline V gene, CDR1 is SEHNR and CDR2 is FQNEAQ (reference sequence). V lost 6 bases and J 6 bases, leaving 5 bases between the germline ends. The DNA of the CDR3 is TGTGCCAGCAGAAACCCCGGGGAGCTGTTTTTT. Residues: CASRNPGELFF.

This clonotype was counted between two and nine times. This chain links TRBV20-1 with TRBJ2-7; 7 bases map to TRBD2. The CDR3 runs to 13 residues. The J segment lost 0 bases and the V segment lost 6 bases, leaving 5 bases of the junction unmatched. CDR1 and CDR2 from the germline V gene are DFQATT and SNEGSKA (reference sequence). The CDR3 spells CSAARDYSYEQYF. Here the CDR3 DNA reads TGCAGTGCAGCTCGGGACTACTCCTACGAGCAGTACTTC.

This clonotype appeared a few times. The chain uses TRBV29-1 and TRBJ1-1; the D is unclear. Germline V gives CDR1 SQVTM, CDR2 ANQGSEA. The CDR3 covers 14 residues. Trimming removed 0 bases at V and 2 bases at J, with 10 bases between. CDR3 sequence: CSVEDQAGNTEAFF. CDR3 DNA sequence: TGCAGCGTTGAAGATCAGGCCGGAAACACTGAAGCTTTCTTT.